Listed below are T cell receptor beta chains from one sample, sequenced in a study of control samples from healthy donors and cancer patients. The data were produced by immunoSEQ multiplex PCR, yet TCRdb's version contains in-frame clones alone and is incomplete. The sample includes approximately 190,000 clones, around 90% of them seen just once. The sample was blood. All receptors derive from a man aged 30 to 39 in good health. Each CDR3 is given with its conserved first and last residue. The D gene is left open where the match is weak. Part of the rows lack a size; the others show once, few, many or a class for expanded clones.

>TRBV23-1|TRBD1|TRBJ1-6|.
CASSHLLDRGLGPLHF
TGCGCCAGCAGTCATCTTCTAGACAGGGGGCTAGGGCCCCTCCACTTT
>TRBV2|.|TRBJ1-4|.
CASSESAATNEKLFF
TGTGCCAGCAGTGAATCGGCTGCAACTAATGAAAAACTGTTTTTT
>TRBV19|.|TRBJ1-6|.
CASSIANSPLHF
TGTGCCAGTAGTATAGCCAATTCACCCCTCCACTTT
>TRBV6-6|TRBD1|TRBJ1-1|.
CASSETGGAAEAFF
TGTGCCAGCAGCGAAACAGGGGGCGCGGCTGAAGCTTTCTTT
>TRBV9|.|TRBJ1-6|.
CASSVLQDNSPLHF
TGTGCCAGCAGCGTATTACAGGATAATTCACCCCTCCACTTT
>TRBV2|.|TRBJ1-3|.
CASSYRIISSGNTIYF
TGTGCCAGCAGCTACAGGATTATTAGCTCTGGAAACACCATATATTTT
>TRBV29-1|TRBD1|TRBJ2-7|once
CSADRGPGEQYF
TGCAGCGCCGACAGGGGGCCGGGCGAGCAGTACTTC
>TRBV6-1|TRBD2|TRBJ2-2|few
CASRELAGQNTGELFF
TGTGCCAGCAGGGAACTAGCGGGGCAGAACACCGGGGAGCTGTTTTTT
>TRBV6-5|.|TRBJ2-7|few
CASSFTAFYEQYF
TGTGCCAGCAGTTTCACAGCCTTCTACGAGCAGTACTTC
>TRBV27|.|TRBJ2-7|.
CASSFPEQYF
TGTGCCAGCAGTTTTCCCGAGCAGTACTTC
>TRBV24-1|TRBD2|TRBJ2-3|once
CATSASSGGFADTQYF
TGTGCCACCAGTGCTTCTAGCGGGGGCTTCGCAGATACGCAGTATTTT
>TRBV7-3|.|TRBJ2-1|.
CASSPSVNNEQFF
TGTGCCAGCAGCCCCAGTGTTAACAATGAGCAGTTCTTC
>TRBV6-1|TRBD2|TRBJ2-7|.
CASSEKLGGGAPYEQYF
TGTGCCAGCAGTGAAAAGTTGGGCGGGGGGGCGCCCTACGAGCAGTACTTC
>TRBV7-9|.|TRBJ2-4|.
CASSLERVSKNIQYF
TGTGCCAGCAGCTTAGAGAGGGTCTCCAAAAACATTCAGTACTTC
>TRBV25-1|.|TRBJ1-6|.
CASSDGNSPLHF
TGTGCCAGCAGTGATGGAAATTCACCCCTCCACTTT
>TRBV10-1|.|TRBJ2-2|.
CASSETGRGTGELFF
TGCGCCAGCAGTGAGACAGGGAGGGGAACCGGGGAGCTGTTTTTT
>TRBV29-1|TRBD1|TRBJ2-7|once
CSVENWTGASGEQYF
TGCAGCGTTGAAAATTGGACAGGGGCCTCGGGGGAGCAGTACTTC
>TRBV10-1|TRBD1|TRBJ2-2|few
CASSDPRGQGNTGELFF
TGCGCCAGCAGTGACCCGAGGGGGCAGGGGAACACCGGGGAGCTGTTTTTT
>TRBV6-5|.|TRBJ1-2|.
CASSYSGGNYGYTF
TGTGCCAGCAGTTACTCGGGGGGGAACTATGGCTACACCTTC
>TRBV18|.|TRBJ1-2|.
CASSPPGNYYGYTF
TGCGCCAGCTCACCACCGGGGAACTACTATGGCTACACCTTC
>TRBV19|.|TRBJ1-6|.
CASSPNGRVNSPLHF
TGTGCCAGTAGCCCGAACGGCAGGGTAAATTCACCCCTCCACTTT
>TRBV7-6|.|TRBJ2-7|.
CASSLGAGVTYEQYF
TGTGCCAGCAGCTTAGGGGCAGGGGTTACCTACGAGCAGTACTTC
>TRBV7-9|TRBD2|TRBJ2-7|.
CASSLRGGSQQYF
TGTGCCAGCAGCTTACGGGGCGGGAGCCAGCAGTACTTC
>TRBV7-2|.|TRBJ1-5|.
CASSFRGVDGNQPQHF
TGTGCCAGCAGCTTTAGGGGGGTCGATGGCAATCAGCCCCAGCATTTT
>TRBV21-1|.|TRBJ2-1|.
CASSLKPGRLAGDNEQFF
TGTGCCAGCAGCCTCAAACCCGGTCGACTAGCGGGGGACAATGAGCAGTTCTTC
>TRBV5-1|.|TRBJ2-6|.
CASSQVGGAGANVLTF
TGCGCCAGCAGCCAGGTAGGGGGAGCTGGGGCCAACGTCCTGACTTTC
>TRBV7-2|TRBD2|TRBJ2-1|once
CASSFLAGWGNEQFF
TGTGCCAGCAGCTTCCTAGCGGGGTGGGGCAATGAGCAGTTCTTC
>TRBV18|TRBD1|TRBJ1-6|.
CASSGTAENSPLHF
TGTGCCAGCTCAGGGACAGCGGAAAATTCACCCCTCCACTTT
>TRBV6-5|TRBD1|TRBJ2-2|.
CASSYETGGIGELFF
TGTGCCAGCAGTTACGAGACAGGGGGCATCGGGGAGCTGTTTTTT
>TRBV5-6|.|TRBJ1-2|.
CASSLGRNYYGYTF
TGTGCCAGCAGCTTGGGCAGGAACTACTATGGCTACACCTTC
>TRBV29-1|.|TRBJ1-2|.
CSAGDYGYTF
TGCAGCGCTGGTGACTATGGCTACACCTTC
>TRBV15|TRBD1|TRBJ2-7|.
CATSRSPGQGVNEQYF
TGTGCCACCAGCAGATCACCGGGACAGGGAGTCAACGAGCAGTACTTC
>TRBV12-3/TRBV12-4|TRBD1|TRBJ1-2|.
CASSLTGGGGYTF
TGTGCCAGCAGTCTAACAGGGGGCGGCGGCTACACCTTC
>TRBV4-1|.|TRBJ1-2|.
CASSQVGERYGYTF
TGCGCCAGCAGCCAAGTAGGGGAGAGGTATGGCTACACCTTC
>TRBV9|TRBD2|TRBJ2-3|.
CASSVAAGGTPSTDTQYF
TGTGCCAGCAGCGTAGCGGCGGGGGGTACCCCTAGCACAGATACGCAGTATTTT
>TRBV18|.|TRBJ1-4|.
CASSPRSPRGEKLFF
TGTGCCAGCTCACCCCGGTCCCCTCGGGGGGAAAAACTGTTTTTT
>TRBV10-1|.|TRBJ1-2|.
CASRGTAKGGYGYTF
TGCGCCAGTAGAGGGACTGCCAAGGGGGGCTATGGCTACACCTTC
>TRBV6-2/TRBV6-3|.|TRBJ2-1|few
CASSSSGGSYNEQFF
TGTGCCAGCAGTTCCTCGGGTGGCTCCTACAATGAGCAGTTCTTC
>TRBV19|.|TRBJ1-1|once
CASSDKQRVLRGMNTEAFF
TGTGCCAGCTCAGACAAACAACGTGTCCTACGGGGAATGAACACTGAAGCTTTCTTT
>TRBV4-2|TRBD2|TRBJ2-2|.
CASSQPISGGAVGTGELFF
TGTGCCAGCAGCCAACCAATTAGCGGGGGGGCGGTGGGCACCGGGGAGCTGTTTTTT
>TRBV7-2|.|TRBJ2-2|.
CASSLTDTSIFGELFF
TGTGCCAGCAGCCTGACGGACACATCGATTTTCGGGGAGCTGTTTTTT
>TRBV11-3|.|TRBJ2-7|.
CASSFQGGATHEQYF
TGTGCCAGCAGCTTCCAGGGGGGAGCTACCCACGAGCAGTACTTC
>TRBV7-9|TRBD1|TRBJ2-7|.
CASSLDVTGGNYEQYF
TGTGCCAGCAGCTTAGACGTGACAGGGGGTAACTACGAGCAGTACTTC
>TRBV9|.|TRBJ1-3|once
CASSVDPSGNTIYF
TGTGCCAGCAGCGTAGACCCCTCTGGAAACACCATATATTTT
>TRBV7-8|TRBD1|TRBJ2-7|.
CASSPDRGRTYEQYF
TGTGCCAGCAGCCCTGACAGGGGACGGACCTACGAGCAGTACTTC
>TRBV5-1|TRBD1|TRBJ1-4|.
CASSPGQGNEKLFF
TGCGCCAGCAGCCCAGGACAGGGCAATGAAAAACTGTTTTTT